The 30 T cell receptor beta chains presented below share a single source sample, sequenced in a study of vaccination effects on CD4 cells after COVID-19. Expansion of antigen-specific CD4+ T cells with viral peptide pools was carried out by the ViraFEST assay before sequencing. When around nine days of culture had elapsed, CD4+ T cells were isolated. The infection with SARS-CoV-2 (confirmed by PCR) occurred in this person between March and December 2020. This table comes from immunoSEQ multiplex PCR, and its TCRdb copy is limited to in-frame clones, with some not included. The table records tens of thousands of clones, roughly 80% of them present only once. Their target antigens are unknown. Sample: CD4+ T cells from PBMCs cultured with a peptide pool, taken before COVID-19 vaccination. All receptors come from a human donor who had a prior SARS-CoV-2 infection.

The gene calls are TRBV5-5 and TRBJ1-2, with D hard to call. The length of the CDR3 is 14 residues. V lost 1 base to trimming and J lost 4 bases, with 11 bases between them. From germline, CDR1 is SGHKS and CDR2 YYEKEE (reference sequence). This CDR3 reads CASSLFGRSYGYTF. DNA of the CDR3: TGTGCCAGCAGCTTGTTTGGCAGGTCCTATGGCTACACCTTC.

CDR3 residues: CASSLAADTQYF. DNA of the CDR3: TGTGCCAGCAGCTTAGCCGCAGATACGCAGTATTTT. V usage is TRBV7-2 and J usage is TRBJ2-3; D gene uncertain. The CDR3 spans 12 residues. Germline V gives CDR1 SGHTA, CDR2 FQGNSA. Deletions cut 0 bases from V and 4 bases from J, with 2 bases between.

The rearrangement uses TRBV29-1 and TRBJ2-5; tentative D call: TRBD2 (5 bases). The CDR3 is made up of 12 amino acids. Germline V gene sequence: CDR1 SQVTM, CDR2 ANQGSEA. Trimming removed 3 bases from V and 4 bases from J, with 9 bases in between. CDR3 residues: CSVERVRETQYF. DNA for the CDR3: TGCAGCGTTGAGAGGGTACGAGAGACCCAGTACTTC. Supplemented by reference TRBV29-1 and TRBJ2-5, the full variable domain reads SAVISQKPSRDICQRGTSLTIQCQVDSQVTMMFWYRQQPGQSLTLIATANQGSEATYESGFVIDKFPISRPNLTFSTLTVSNMSPEDSSIYLCSVERVRETQYFGPGTRLLVL.

The V and J genes are TRBV19 and TRBJ2-1; 10 bases are a match to TRBD2. The CDR3 is made up of 15 amino acids. The J segment lost 15 bases and the V segment lost 7 bases, leaving 18 bases of the junction unmatched. Germline V gene lookup returns CDR1 LNHDA and CDR2 SQIVND (reference sequence). CDR3 loop: CASTDWSTFSGRWFF. CDR3 nucleotides: TGTGCCAGTACCGATTGGAGTACCTTTAGCGGGAGGTGGTTCTTC. The full variable domain, in which reference TRBV19 and TRBJ2-1 provide the parts outside the CDR3, is DGGITQSPKYLFRKEGQNVTLSCEQNLNHDAMYWYRQDPGQGLRLIYYSQIVNDFQKGDIAEGYSVSREKKESFPLTVTSAQKNPTAFYLCASTDWSTFSGRWFFGPGTRLTVL.

This sequence joins TRBV9 and TRBJ1-1, with 7 bases lining up with TRBD1. The CDR3 is 16 amino acids. Germline V gene data show CDR1 as SGDLS and CDR2 as YYNGEE. V lost 4 bases and J lost 8; bases outside the gene matches: 17. In DNA, the CDR3 is TGTGCCAGCAGCCCTAATAAAGGACAGGCGTGGGCCGAAGCTTTCTTT. Protein sequence: CASSPNKGQAWAEAFF. Looking up the rest from reference TRBV9 and TRBJ1-1 gives the full variable domain: DSGVTQTPKHLITATGQRVTLRCSPRSGDLSVYWYQQSLDQGLQFLIQYYNGEERAKGNILERFSAQQFPDLHSELNLSSLELGDSALYFCASSPNKGQAWAEAFFGQGTRLTVV.

The chain is built from TRBV30 and TRBJ1-5; D gene uncertain. Trimming shortened V by 1 base and J by 6 bases, and 10 bases separated the two germline ends. Germline V gives CDR1 GTSNPN, CDR2 SVGIG (reference sequence). This CDR3 has 13 amino acids. CDR3: CAWSGVGSQPQHF. DNA of the CDR3: TGTGCCTGGAGTGGGGTCGGCTCTCAGCCCCAGCATTTT.

The gene calls are TRBV7-3 and TRBJ1-6; D remains unclear. This CDR3 is built from 13 residues. V was trimmed by 5 bases and J by 7 bases, leaving 9 bases between them. Germline CDR1 reads SGHTA; CDR2 reads FQGTGA. This CDR3 reads CASSPGMNSPLHF. DNA of the CDR3: TGTGCCAGCAGCCCGGGGATGAATTCACCCCTCCACTTT.

This clone was recorded a few times. The chain links TRBV5-1 to TRBJ2-1, with 10 bases that match TRBD2. The CDR3 sequence is 15 residues long. Germline V gene data show CDR1 as SGHRS and CDR2 as YFSETQ. V shed 4 bases and J 9 bases; nucleotides not matched to a gene: 10. The DNA for the CDR3 is TGCGCCAGCAGCACCCAGCGGGAGGGCCGGGGTGAGCAGTTCTTC. It encodes CASSTQREGRGEQFF.

The genes are TRBV18 and TRBJ2-5, with a tentative D call TRBD2 (6 bases). Germline V CDR1 and CDR2: KGHSH, LQKENI. The CDR3 totals 15 residues. V lost 2 bases, J lost 3 bases, and 13 bases lay in between. The CDR3 DNA reads TGTGCCAGCTCACCATTCTCCGGCGGGAAAGAGACCCAGTACTTC. Translation: CASSPFSGGKETQYF.

This rearrangement joins TRBV20-1 to TRBJ2-1; 8 positions agree with TRBD2. Losses at the gene ends were 3 bases for V and 2 bases for J; bases not matched to a gene: 3. CDR1 and CDR2 from the germline V gene are DFQATT and SNEGSKA (reference sequence). This CDR3 is built from 14 residues. The CDR3 DNA follows: TGCAGTGCTAGTACGGGGGGGCCCTACAATGAGCAGTTCTTC. Its translation: CSASTGGPYNEQFF.

V usage is TRBV3-1 (or the pseudogene TRBV3-2) and J usage is TRBJ1-2, with TRBD1 identical over 9 bases. V shed 0 bases, J shed 8 bases, and the junction held 4 bases outside the gene matches. Germline-derived CDR1 and CDR2 are LGHDT and YNNKEL (reference sequence). CDR3 length: 14 residues. CDR3 sequence reads: CASSQDRTGGGYTF. For the CDR3, the DNA is TGTGCCAGCAGCCAAGATAGAACAGGGGGCGGCTACACCTTC.

The J gene is TRBJ2-1, the V gene TRBV6-2 or TRBV6-3; tentatively, D is TRBD1 (6 bases). Germline assignment: CDR1 MNHEY and CDR2 SVGEGT. This CDR3 spans 15 amino acids. Between the trimmed V and J ends, which lost 0 bases and 8 bases, there was a span of 14 bases. CDR3 coding DNA: TGTGCCAGCAGTTACTCGAGGGACATCACCCATGAGCAGTTCTTC. This encodes CASSYSRDITHEQFF.

The chain links TRBV9 to TRBJ2-1; D remains ambiguous. This CDR3 has 13 residues. Trimming took 3 bases from V and 5 from J, leaving 9 bases between them. Per the germline V gene, CDR1 is SGDLS and CDR2 is YYNGEE. CDR3 in amino acids: CASSGMGNNEQFF. DNA for the CDR3: TGTGCCAGCAGCGGAATGGGGAACAATGAGCAGTTCTTC.

CDR3 residues: CAWDPRGGSEQFF. CDR3 DNA: TGTGCCTGGGACCCCCGGGGGGGCAGTGAGCAGTTCTTC. The chain is built from TRBV30 and TRBJ2-1; 8 bases agree with TRBD2. V lost 5 bases, J lost 9 bases, and 9 bases stayed unmatched. Germline V gene data show CDR1 as GTSNPN and CDR2 as SVGIG (reference sequence). The CDR3 extends over 13 amino acids.

The chain has TRBV9 and TRBJ2-3; the match to TRBD1 covers 12 bases. Germline V lookup: CDR1 SGDLS, CDR2 YYNGEE. Trimming cost V 3 bases and J 5 bases; bases outside gene matches: 10. CDR3 length equals 17 residues. CDR3 region: CASSAQPGTGGLDTQYF. In nucleotides, the CDR3 is TGTGCCAGCAGCGCCCAACCCGGGACAGGGGGCTTAGATACGCAGTATTTT.

This chain uses TRBV21-1 with TRBJ2-2; no check of the table's D call, TRBD2, against the DNA was made. TRBV21-1 is termed a pseudogene. The CDR3 is made up of 15 amino acids. CDR3 region: CASSNPLPNTGELFF. DNA for the CDR3: TGTGCCAGCAGCAATCCCCTACCGAACACCGGGGAGCTGTTTTTT.

The V call is TRBV21-1, the J call TRBJ1-2. TRBV21-1 is annotated as a pseudogene. CDR3 length: 10 residues. The CDR3 sequence is CASSGYGYTF. CDR3 bases: TGTGCCAGCAGTGGATATGGCTACACCTTC.

This clone was found a few times. The CDR3 coding sequence is TGTGCCAGCAGTTACAGGGGTTCTCGAGAAGCTTTCTTT. Protein sequence: CASSYRGSREAFF. The chain recombines TRBV27 with TRBJ1-1; 7 bases align to TRBD1. Germline values: CDR1 MNHEY, CDR2 SMNVEV (reference sequence). The CDR3 runs to 13 residues. V lost 4 bases and J lost 8; bases outside the gene matches: 7.

This rearrangement joins TRBV19 to TRBJ2-2, with D tentatively TRBD2 (6 bases). The CDR3 spans 16 residues. Trimming took 6 bases from V and 3 from J, leaving 17 bases between them. Germline V gives CDR1 LNHDA, CDR2 SQIVND (reference sequence). CDR3 amino acids: CASSDGGQGYTGELFF. CDR3 DNA: TGTGCCAGTAGCGACGGAGGGCAGGGATACACCGGGGAGCTGTTTTTT.

This clone has just a few counts. The chain recombines TRBV21-1 with TRBJ2-7. TRBV21-1 has pseudogene status. The CDR3 has 13 residues. CDR3 sequence (DNA): TGTGCTAACCTACCGACCCCCGCCTACGAGCAGTACTTC. Translation: CANLPTPAYEQYF.

The table lists this clone with a few counts. The chain is built from TRBV5-6 and TRBJ1-2; D gene unclear. Germline values: CDR1 SGHDT, CDR2 YYEEEE. V dropped 3 bases and J dropped 3 bases, with 21 bases sitting between them. The CDR3 has 17 amino acids. The CDR3 region is CASSSRELGDKDYGYTF. In nucleotides, the CDR3 is TGTGCCAGCAGCTCCCGGGAATTGGGCGACAAGGACTATGGCTACACCTTC.

The chain uses TRBV5-1 and TRBJ2-7; D gene ambiguous. The CDR3 consists of 15 residues. CDR1 is SGHRS, CDR2 YFSETQ, per germline. Trimming left V 0 bases short and J 2 bases short, with 12 bases between. CDR3 nucleotides: TGCGCCAGCAGCTTGGGGGATGGGTGGACCTACGAGCAGTACTTC. Residues: CASSLGDGWTYEQYF.

This clone has just one count. The chain combines TRBV7-6 with TRBJ2-1, with D possibly TRBD1 on 6 matching bases. Germline V CDR1 and CDR2: SGHVS, FNYEAQ. Between the trimmed V and J ends, which lost 5 bases and 4 bases, there was a span of 15 bases. This CDR3 is built from 15 residues. CDR3 DNA sequence: TGTGCCAGCAGCCTTGGCCAGGGGACGTACAATGAGCAGTTCTTC. Encoded protein: CASSLGQGTYNEQFF.

The V gene is TRBV6-5, the J gene TRBJ1-4; D may be TRBD1 (5 bases). Per the germline V gene, CDR1 is MNHEY and CDR2 is SVGAGI. The length of the CDR3 is 14 residues. V gave up 6 bases and J gave up 7 bases, with 15 bases separating them. The CDR3 loop reads CASSLQGRGEKLFF. CDR3 DNA: TGTGCCAGCAGCCTCCAGGGTAGGGGTGAAAAACTGTTTTTT.

The chain joins TRBV13 to TRBJ2-3, with TRBD2 matching over 16 bases. The V segment lost 5 bases and the J segment 2 bases; nucleotides outside the gene matches: 16. The germline CDR1 and CDR2 sequences are PRHDT and FYEKMQ (reference sequence). The CDR3 extends over 21 amino acids. CDR3 residues: CASSLTTPGLAGGVHTDTQYF. CDR3 DNA sequence: TGTGCCAGCAGCCTAACCACCCCGGGACTAGCGGGAGGGGTACACACAGATACGCAGTATTTT.

This clone was picked up a small number of times. The V call is TRBV4-1, the J call TRBJ2-2; tentatively, D is TRBD2 (5 bases). Germline CDR1 is MGHRA and CDR2 is YSYEKL. V gave up 9 bases and J gave up 2 bases, with 22 bases separating them. The CDR3 covers 17 residues. The CDR3 DNA reads as TGCGCCAGTAAACCGAAGGACTTTCCGCCTAACACCGGGGAGCTGTTTTTT. Protein: CASKPKDFPPNTGELFF.

The genes are TRBV6-2 or TRBV6-3 and TRBJ2-1; D ambiguous. V lost 2 bases to trimming and J lost 3 bases, with 11 bases between them. CDR3 length: 15 amino acids. Per germline, CDR1 MNHEY and CDR2 SVGEGT. The CDR3 DNA reads as TGTGCCAGCAGTTACAGGCTTGGCGGCTACAATGAGCAGTTCTTC. This gives the protein CASSYRLGGYNEQFF.

CDR3 residues: CASSLGGRAGETQYF. CDR3 sequence (DNA): TGTGCCAGCAGCTTAGGAGGGAGGGCCGGAGAGACCCAGTACTTC. The chain combines TRBV11-3 with TRBJ2-5; 7 bases line up with TRBD2. This CDR3 contains 15 residues. The J segment lost 4 bases and the V segment lost 1 base, leaving 6 bases of the junction unmatched. The germline CDR1 and CDR2 sequences are SGHNT and YENEEA.

This clone was picked up a small number of times. The gene calls are TRBV6-1 and TRBJ2-7; 10 nucleotides align to TRBD1. The CDR3 runs 14 residues. Trimming removed 6 bases from V and 7 bases from J; junction bases left unmatched: 9. Germline V lookup: CDR1 MNHNS, CDR2 SASEGT. The CDR3 is CASSPGQGHNEQYF. The CDR3 DNA follows: TGTGCCAGCAGCCCGGGACAGGGGCATAATGAGCAGTACTTC.

This chain links TRBV19 with TRBJ1-4; 7 bases fit TRBD1. V trimming: 6 bases; J trimming: 8 bases; junction bases outside the gene matches: 6. The CDR3 spans 13 residues. CDR1 is LNHDA and CDR2 is SQIVND in the germline V gene (reference sequence). CDR3 DNA sequence: TGTGCCAGTAGACCGCAGGGGGGGGAAAAACTGTTTTTT. Protein product: CASRPQGGEKLFF.